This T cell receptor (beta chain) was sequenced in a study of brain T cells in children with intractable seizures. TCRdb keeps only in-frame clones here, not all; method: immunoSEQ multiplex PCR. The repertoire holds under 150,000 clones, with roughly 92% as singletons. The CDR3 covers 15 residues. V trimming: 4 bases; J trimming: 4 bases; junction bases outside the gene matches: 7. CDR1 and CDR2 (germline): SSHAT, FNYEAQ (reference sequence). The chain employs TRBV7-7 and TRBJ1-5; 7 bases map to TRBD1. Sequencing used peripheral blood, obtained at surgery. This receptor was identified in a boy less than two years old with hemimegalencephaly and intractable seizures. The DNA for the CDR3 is TGTGCCAGCAGCTCCTATGGGACAGCGAATCAGCCCCAGCATTTT. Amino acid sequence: CASSSYGTANQPQHF.